This is a list of T cell receptor beta chains from one sample in a study of cytomegalovirus exposure and HLA in healthy donors. TCRdb's copy holds only in-frame clones and misses some; the assay was immunoSEQ multiplex PCR. The sample includes approximately 210,000 clones, roughly 77% of them seen just once. The sequenced sample consisted of PBMCs. The source of these receptors is a woman aged 50 to 60 in good health and CMV-seronegative. The CDR3 runs from the conserved cysteine through the conserved F or W. Each record gives: CDR3 length, J gene, V gene, CDR3 protein.

cdr3_length: 15
j_call: TRBJ2-7
v_call: TRBV7-2
cdr3_aa: CASSRGTARTYEQYF

cdr3_length: 13
j_call: TRBJ1-2
v_call: TRBV6-6
cdr3_aa: CASSIQGWDGYTF

cdr3_length: 16
j_call: TRBJ1-1
v_call: TRBV7-2
cdr3_aa: CASSLGWTAQNTEAFF

cdr3_length: 15
j_call: TRBJ1-2
v_call: TRBV5-1
cdr3_aa: CASSLDGQALYGYTF

cdr3_length: 13
j_call: TRBJ2-7
v_call: TRBV12-5
cdr3_aa: CASGLSGGYEQYF

cdr3_length: 13
j_call: TRBJ1-4
v_call: TRBV28
cdr3_aa: CASLGWTNEKLFF

cdr3_length: 14
j_call: TRBJ2-2
v_call: TRBV4-1
cdr3_aa: CASSQGDLPGELFF

cdr3_length: 13
j_call: TRBJ2-5
v_call: TRBV29-1
cdr3_aa: CSVRPRLGETQYF

cdr3_length: 15
j_call: TRBJ1-2
v_call: TRBV18
cdr3_aa: CASSPPPDRAYGYTF

cdr3_length: 17
j_call: TRBJ1-2
v_call: TRBV11-2
cdr3_aa: CASSLRDSRLGGEGYTF

cdr3_length: 14
j_call: TRBJ1-4
v_call: TRBV18
cdr3_aa: CASSPRATNEKLFF

cdr3_length: 12
j_call: TRBJ1-5
v_call: TRBV28
cdr3_aa: CASSTPTQPQHF

cdr3_length: 13
j_call: TRBJ2-7
v_call: TRBV2
cdr3_aa: CASSAVGAGQGYF

cdr3_length: 15
j_call: TRBJ1-1
v_call: TRBV7-2
cdr3_aa: CASSLQGRANTEAFF

cdr3_length: 15
j_call: TRBJ1-5
v_call: TRBV19
cdr3_aa: CASSMVGTGNQPQHF

cdr3_length: 13
j_call: TRBJ2-5
v_call: TRBV27
cdr3_aa: CAIGEHRKETQYF

cdr3_length: 16
j_call: TRBJ2-5
v_call: TRBV19
cdr3_aa: CASSTRLAGGLRTQYF

cdr3_length: 16
j_call: TRBJ1-1
v_call: TRBV11-2
cdr3_aa: CASSLEWGLRGTEAFF

cdr3_length: 16
j_call: TRBJ2-6
v_call: TRBV19
cdr3_aa: CASSGGGKDGANVLTF

cdr3_length: 15
j_call: TRBJ1-1
v_call: TRBV7-9
cdr3_aa: CASSLRGQGGTEAFF

cdr3_length: 17
j_call: TRBJ1-4
v_call: TRBV5-6
cdr3_aa: CASSPGQGQRGDEKLFF

cdr3_length: 15
j_call: TRBJ1-1
v_call: TRBV11-2
cdr3_aa: CAESGSGTVNTEAFF

cdr3_length: 17
j_call: TRBJ2-1
v_call: TRBV4-1
cdr3_aa: CASSPTGQGGSYNEQFF

cdr3_length: 14
j_call: TRBJ2-7
v_call: TRBV27
cdr3_aa: CASSLWGSSYEQYF

cdr3_length: 14
j_call: TRBJ2-2
v_call: TRBV5-1
cdr3_aa: CASSPVQGNGELFF

cdr3_length: 15
j_call: TRBJ1-3
v_call: TRBV7-9
cdr3_aa: CASSTFAGSGNTIYF

cdr3_length: 16
j_call: TRBJ1-2
v_call: TRBV5-1
cdr3_aa: CASSLAPGTGAYGYTF

cdr3_length: 16
j_call: TRBJ2-3
v_call: TRBV18
cdr3_aa: CASSLGLAGGPDTQYF

cdr3_length: 14
j_call: TRBJ1-2
v_call: TRBV7-3
cdr3_aa: CASSLNGQNYGYTF